This TCR beta chain was captured in a study of identical twins. Findings and limits, study-wide: The authors noted that invariant MAIT and iNKT cells could partly confound zero-insertion analyses.

Trimming stripped 0 bases from V and 4 bases from J, with 9 bases between. Germline lookup yields CDR1 SGHKS and CDR2 YYEKEE (reference sequence). The CDR3 covers 14 residues. This clonotype has just a few counts. Its antigen is undetermined. TCRdb used MiXCR to reprocess the 5' RACE reads, holding one entry per CDR3 protein. Of 550,000 to 800,000 distinct CDR3 sequences in the sample, just over 7% were seen once. Another study also made use of these data, one on yellow fever vaccine responses in identical twins.

This receptor was taken from a woman between 18 and 30 years old in good health. This chain joins TRBV5-5 and TRBJ2-3; D is unclear. Sequencing used PBMCs. CDR3 protein: CASSLGPLADTQYF. CDR3 DNA: TGTGCCAGCAGCTTGGGTCCCCTGGCAGATACGCAGTATTTT.